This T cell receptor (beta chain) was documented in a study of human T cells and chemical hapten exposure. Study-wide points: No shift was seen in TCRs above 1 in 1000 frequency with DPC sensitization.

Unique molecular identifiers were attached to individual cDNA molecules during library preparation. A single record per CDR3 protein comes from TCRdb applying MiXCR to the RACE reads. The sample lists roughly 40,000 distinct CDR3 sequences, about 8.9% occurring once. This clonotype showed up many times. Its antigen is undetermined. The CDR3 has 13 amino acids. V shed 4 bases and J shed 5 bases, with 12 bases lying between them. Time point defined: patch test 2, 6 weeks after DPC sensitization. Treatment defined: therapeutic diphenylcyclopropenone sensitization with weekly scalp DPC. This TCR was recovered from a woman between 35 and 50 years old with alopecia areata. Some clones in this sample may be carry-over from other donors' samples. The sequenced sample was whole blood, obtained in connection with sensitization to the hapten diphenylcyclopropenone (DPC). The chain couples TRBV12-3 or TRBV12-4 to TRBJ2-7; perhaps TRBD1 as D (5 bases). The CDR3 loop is CASSYQGSDEQYF. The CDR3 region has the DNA TGTGCCAGCAGTTATCAGGGTTCGGACGAGCAGTACTTC.